This passage covers 26 T cell receptor beta chains from one sample sequenced in a study of blood T cells in healthy people across ages. Alongside a J-beta primer mix, a sample-barcoded 5' primer served in a second PCR lasting about 7 to 11 cycles. TCRdb analysed the 5' RACE reads with MiXCR anew, one entry per CDR3 protein. The profile shows about 830,000 distinct CDR3 sequences, 55% to 75% of them singletons. Specimen: blood. Receptor source: a man aged 25-45 years in good health.

This clonotype was found many times. This chain links TRBV4-1 with TRBJ2-3; 8 positions match TRBD2. Germline CDR1 and CDR2: MGHRA and YSYEKL. The CDR3 is made up of 14 amino acids. The trim removed 1 base at V and 8 bases at J, leaving 5 bases unmatched. The CDR3 loop is CASSQGGTRTTQYF. The CDR3 coding sequence is TGCGCCAGCAGCCAAGGGGGGACTAGGACTACGCAGTATTTT.

This clonotype has only a few counts. V and J are TRBV7-2 and TRBJ1-2, with 10 positions matching TRBD1. Germline assignment: CDR1 SGHTA and CDR2 FQGNSA. Trimming took 4 bases from V and 6 from J; bases not matched to a gene: 11. The CDR3 is made up of 16 amino acids. CDR3 nucleotide sequence: TGTGCCAGCAGCTCATCCGGGACAGGGGTGGAGGATGGCTACACCTTC. Amino acids: CASSSSGTGVEDGYTF.

The rearrangement uses TRBV20-1 and TRBJ2-5; TRBD1 matches at 9 bases. The DNA matches TRBJ2-7 better at its end, which makes the J call doubtful. The germline V gene has CDR1 DFQATT and CDR2 SNEGSKA (reference sequence). CDR3 length equals 13 residues. Here the CDR3 DNA reads TGCAGTGTAACGGGACAGGGACTTTACGAGCAGTACTTC. This gives the protein CSVTGQGLYEQYF.

The V call is TRBV4-3, the J call TRBJ2-1; 8 nucleotides match TRBD2. This CDR3 is built from 15 residues. The V and J ends lost 3 bases and 6 bases, in that order; junction bases with no gene match: 7. CDR1 is LGHNA and CDR2 is YSLEER in the germline V gene. The CDR3, as DNA: TGCGCCAGCAGCCATCTTCCCGGGACTAGCAATGAGCAGTTCTTC. It encodes CASSHLPGTSNEQFF.

This clonotype was recorded once. The junction shows a germline mismatch at one end, possibly a read error. The CDR3 spells CAITPGGQAGTNVLTF. As DNA, the CDR3 is TGTGCCATCACCCCGGGGGGGCAAGCTGGGACCAACGTCCTGACTTTC. The V call is TRBV10-3, the J call TRBJ2-6; TRBD2 aligns across 8 bases. CDR1 ENHRY and CDR2 SYGVKD come from the germline V gene. The CDR3 is 16 amino acids.

The rearrangement joins TRBV20-1 to TRBJ2-5; the D is unclear. The end of the DNA is better explained by TRBJ2-7, so the J call may be wrong. Germline V gene sequence: CDR1 DFQATT, CDR2 SNEGSKA (reference sequence). This CDR3 has 11 amino acids. CDR3: CSATQRNEQYF. For the CDR3, the DNA is TGCAGTGCGACCCAGAGAAACGAGCAGTACTTC.

As to this clonotype: An end of the junction does not agree with germline; a read error may underlie this. V is TRBV10-3 and J is TRBJ2-1; D is perhaps TRBD1 (5 bases). The CDR3 is made up of 11 amino acids. Looked up from germline, CDR1 is ENHRY and CDR2 is SYGVKD. As DNA, the CDR3 is TGTGCCATCGGTGAGTACAGGGAGCAGTTCTTC. Translated, it gives CAIGEYREQFF.

A few counts support this clonotype. This chain joins TRBV27 and TRBJ2-6; TRBD1 matches at 9 bases. The CDR3 is 18 residues long. J was trimmed by 2 bases and V by 2 bases; bases with no gene match: 7. Germline-derived CDR1 and CDR2 are MNHEY and SMNVEV (reference sequence). The CDR3 sequence is CASSLGWDREAGANVLTF. The CDR3 DNA sequence: TGTGCCAGCAGTTTAGGGTGGGACAGGGAAGCTGGGGCCAACGTCCTGACTTTC.

This clonotype was recorded a few times. V is TRBV20-1 and J is TRBJ2-5; D gene ambiguous. Trimming cost V 0 bases and J 4 bases, with 12 bases left between them. The CDR3 totals 14 residues. The germline CDR1 and CDR2 sequences are DFQATT and SNEGSKA (reference sequence). The CDR3 here is CSARDQSMLETQYF. CDR3 coding DNA: TGCAGTGCTAGAGATCAATCCATGTTAGAGACCCAGTACTTC.

This chain joins TRBV15 and TRBJ2-3; 8 bases line up with TRBD1. V lost 7 bases to trimming and J lost 7 bases; unmatched junction nucleotides: 7. CDR1 and CDR2 from the germline V gene are LNHNV and YYDKDF (reference sequence). The CDR3 is 13 amino acids. CDR3: CATNLDRVNTQYF. The CDR3 DNA reads as TGTGCCACCAACCTGGACAGGGTAAATACGCAGTATTTT. The whole variable domain, remainder taken from reference TRBV15 and TRBJ2-3, is DAMVIQNPRYQVTQFGKPVTLSCSQTLNHNVMYWYQQKSSQAPKLLFHYYDKDFNNEADTPDNFQSRRPNTSFCFLDIRSPGLGDTAMYLCATNLDRVNTQYFGPGTRLTVL.

J is TRBJ2-5 and V is TRBV24-1; the D is unclear. This CDR3 is 13 amino acids long. Germline CDR1 is KGHDR and CDR2 is SFDVKD. V lost 4 bases to trimming and J lost 5 bases, with 10 bases between them. In DNA, the CDR3 is TGTGCCACCAGTGACCCGGACGGGGAGACCCAGTACTTC. Translation gives CATSDPDGETQYF.

The chain joins TRBV29-1 to TRBJ2-5; tentatively, D is TRBD1 or TRBD2 (5 bases each). The assigned J gene may be wrong: the sequence end matches TRBJ2-7 better. The V gene's germline CDR1 is SQVTM and CDR2 ANQGSEA. This CDR3 has 13 amino acids. The CDR3 nucleotides read TGCAGCGTGAGGGGAACAGCTCCCTACGAGCAGTACTTC. Its translation is CSVRGTAPYEQYF.

The genes are TRBV10-3 and TRBJ2-1, with TRBD2 as a possible D gene (5 bases). Germline CDR1 and CDR2: ENHRY and SYGVKD. This CDR3 contains 14 residues. Trimming shortened V by 4 bases and J by 3 bases, and 10 bases separated the two germline ends. Written as DNA, the CDR3 is TGTGCCATCAGTGTAGGACTGGACTACAATGAGCAGTTCTTC. This sequence encodes CAISVGLDYNEQFF.

This clonotype was observed a single time. V usage is TRBV15 and J usage is TRBJ2-1; D gene ambiguous. The closer fit of TRBJ2-7 to the DNA end suggests the J call may be wrong. The CDR3 has 17 residues. CDR1 and CDR2 from the germline V gene are LNHNV and YYDKDF (reference sequence). The CDR3, as DNA: TGTGCCACCAGCAGAGATACGGACGATTTGGAAGACTACGAGCAGTACTTC. It specifies CATSRDTDDLEDYEQYF.

V usage is TRBV7-2 and J usage is TRBJ1-4, with D maybe TRBD1 (5 bases). Trimming took off 2 bases at V and 6 bases at J, with 19 bases between the two ends. The CDR3 covers 17 residues. Germline loops: CDR1 SGHTA, CDR2 FQGNSA. Here the CDR3 DNA reads TGTGCCAGCAGCTTAAACCCCGGGCAGTTGGGGGATGAAAAACTGTTTTTT. Protein: CASSLNPGQLGDEKLFF. The variable domain in full, with the rest retrieved from reference TRBV7-2 and TRBJ1-4, is GAGVSQSPSNKVTEKGKDVELRCDPISGHTALYWYRQSLGQGLEFLIYFQGNSAPDKSGLPSDRFSAERTGGSVSTLTIQRTQQEDSAVYLCASSLNPGQLGDEKLFFGSGTQLSVL.

The chain recombines TRBV6-1 with TRBJ2-3, with D possibly being TRBD1 (5 bases). The CDR3 extends over 15 amino acids. With 4 bases removed from V and 1 base from J, the gap between germline ends came to 12 bases. Per germline, CDR1 MNHNS and CDR2 SASEGT. In nucleotides, the CDR3 is TGTGCCAGCAGTGGAAGGGGCAGTCGCACAGATACGCAGTATTTT. Protein: CASSGRGSRTDTQYF.

The chain recombines TRBV12-3 or TRBV12-4 with TRBJ2-3; D not resolved. This CDR3 comprises 11 residues. The V and J ends lost 3 bases and 8 bases respectively, with 6 bases between them. In DNA, the CDR3 is TGTGCCAGCAGTTTCTCTGGTACGCAGTATTTT. Protein sequence: CASSFSGTQYF.

CDR3 protein: CASSFRPNYEKLFF. In nucleotides, the CDR3 is TGTGCCAGCAGTTTCCGGCCTAATTATGAAAAACTGTTTTTT. The chain recombines TRBV6-5 with TRBJ1-4; unclear D gene. The CDR3 spans 14 residues. Germline V CDR1 and CDR2: MNHEY, SVGAGI. V shed 4 bases and J shed 6 bases, with 12 bases lying between them.

As concerns this clonotype: One end of the junction fails to match germline, which may point to a read error. This rearrangement joins TRBV14 to TRBJ2-5; D is perhaps TRBD2 (5 bases). Per the germline V gene, CDR1 is SGHDN and CDR2 is FVKESK. This CDR3 is built from 13 residues. In nucleotides, the CDR3 is TGCGCCAGCAGCCAGAGGGTCCAGGAGACCCAGTACTTC. It encodes CASSQRVQETQYF.

This clonotype was seen at least ten times. The chain combines TRBV7-9 with TRBJ2-1; no clear D. Germline CDR1 and CDR2: SEHNR and FQNEAQ (reference sequence). V gave up 4 bases and J gave up 4 bases, with 5 bases separating them. There are 12 residues in the CDR3. CDR3 region: CASSSKYNEQFF. DNA for the CDR3: TGTGCCAGCAGCTCGAAGTACAATGAGCAGTTCTTC.

This clonotype was recorded only once. The genes are TRBV6-6 and TRBJ1-2; tentatively, D is TRBD1 (6 bases). The CDR3 spans 14 residues. The V end was cut by 7 bases, the J end by 2 bases, with 14 bases between. Germline V gene sequence: CDR1 MNHNY, CDR2 SVGAGI (reference sequence). CDR3 sequence (DNA): TGTGCCAGCACCCCACAGGGTTGGAACTATGGCTACACCTTC. It codes for CASTPQGWNYGYTF.

The table lists this clonotype with a few counts. V gene TRBV4-2 combines with J gene TRBJ2-4; D is uncertain. V was trimmed by 1 base and J by 0 bases, leaving 7 bases between them. Germline CDR1 reads LGHNA; CDR2 reads YNFKEQ. The CDR3 runs to 15 residues. The CDR3 DNA follows: TGTGCCAGCAGCCAAGGGGCTAAAGCCAAAAACATTCAGTACTTC. Translation: CASSQGAKAKNIQYF.

This clonotype was observed once. The chain uses TRBV13 and TRBJ2-7; 14 bases line up with TRBD2. Per germline, CDR1 PRHDT and CDR2 FYEKMQ (reference sequence). The V gene end was trimmed by 6 bases and the J gene end by 11 bases; junction bases not matched to a gene: 12. The CDR3 runs to 15 residues. CDR3 residues: CASRDTTGTSGRKYF. As DNA, the CDR3 is TGTGCCAGCAGGGACACCACAGGGACTAGCGGGAGAAAGTACTTC.

This clonotype has just a few counts. The rearrangement links TRBV28 to TRBJ1-1; perhaps TRBD1 as D (5 bases). Trimming removed 7 bases at V and 7 bases at J, with 16 bases between. The CDR3 is 13 residues long. Germline V gene sequence: CDR1 MDHEN, CDR2 SYDVKM. CDR3 in DNA: TGTGCCAGCACCACGAGAGGACACTTTGAAGCTTTCTTT. Protein: CASTTRGHFEAFF.

The chain combines TRBV4-2 with TRBJ1-2, with D possibly TRBD1 on 6 matching bases. V lost 6 bases and J 6 bases, leaving 14 bases between the germline ends. The CDR3 is made up of 13 amino acids. CDR1 LGHNA and CDR2 YNFKEQ come from the germline V gene. The chain's CDR3 is CASSPKRGNGYTF. The CDR3 DNA reads as TGTGCCAGCAGTCCCAAAAGGGGGAATGGCTACACCTTC.

The J gene is TRBJ2-1, the V gene TRBV6-2 or TRBV6-3; tentative D call: TRBD2 (5 bases). This CDR3 has 17 residues. Germline V CDR1 and CDR2: MNHEY, SVGEGT. V lost 2 bases to trimming and J lost 0 bases, with 14 bases between them. The CDR3 DNA is TGTGCCAGCAGTTACAACCCAGCGGCAAGCTCCTACAATGAGCAGTTCTTC. Encoded protein: CASSYNPAASSYNEQFF.